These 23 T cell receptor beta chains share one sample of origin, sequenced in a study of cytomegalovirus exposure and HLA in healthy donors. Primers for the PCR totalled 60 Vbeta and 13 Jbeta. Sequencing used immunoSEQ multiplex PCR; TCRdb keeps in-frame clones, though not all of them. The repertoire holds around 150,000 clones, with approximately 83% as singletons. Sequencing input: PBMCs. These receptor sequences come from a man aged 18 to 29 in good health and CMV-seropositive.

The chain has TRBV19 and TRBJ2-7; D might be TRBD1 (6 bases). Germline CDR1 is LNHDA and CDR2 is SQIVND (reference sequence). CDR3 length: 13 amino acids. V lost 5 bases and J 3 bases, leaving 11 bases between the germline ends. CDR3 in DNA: TGTGCCAGTAGTCCACAAGGGGGCTACGAGCAGTACTTC. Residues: CASSPQGGYEQYF.

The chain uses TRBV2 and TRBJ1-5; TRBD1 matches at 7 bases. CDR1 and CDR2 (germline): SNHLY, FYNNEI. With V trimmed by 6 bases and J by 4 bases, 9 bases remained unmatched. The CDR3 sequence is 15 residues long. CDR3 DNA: TGTGCCAGCAGGTCTCTAGGGGGCCCAAATCAGCCCCAGCATTTT. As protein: CASRSLGGPNQPQHF.

DNA for the CDR3: TGTGCCAGCAGCTTGAACGAGGGAATTGAAGCTTTCTTT. Translating gives CASSLNEGIEAFF. This chain uses TRBV7-9 with TRBJ1-1; no reliable D call. CDR1 is SEHNR and CDR2 is FQNEAQ in the germline V gene (reference sequence). Trimming stripped 3 bases from V and 7 bases from J, with 12 bases between. CDR3 length: 13 residues.

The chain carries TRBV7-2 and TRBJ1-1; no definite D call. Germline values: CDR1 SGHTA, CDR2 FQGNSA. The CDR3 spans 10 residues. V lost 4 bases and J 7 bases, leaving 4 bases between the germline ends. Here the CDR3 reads CASSSYEAFF. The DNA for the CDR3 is TGTGCCAGCAGCTCGTATGAAGCTTTCTTT.

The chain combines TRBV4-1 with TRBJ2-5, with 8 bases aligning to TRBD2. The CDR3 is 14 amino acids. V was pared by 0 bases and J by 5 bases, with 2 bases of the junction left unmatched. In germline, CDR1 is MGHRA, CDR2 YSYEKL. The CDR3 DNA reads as TGCGCCAGCAGCCAAGAACGGGGGGGGGAGACCCAGTACTTC. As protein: CASSQERGGETQYF.

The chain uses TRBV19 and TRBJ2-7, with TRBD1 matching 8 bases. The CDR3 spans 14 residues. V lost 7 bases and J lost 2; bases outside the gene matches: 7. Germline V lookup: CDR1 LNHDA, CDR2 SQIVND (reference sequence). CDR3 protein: CASTAGTGTYEQYF. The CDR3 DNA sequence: TGTGCCAGTACTGCCGGGACAGGAACCTACGAGCAGTACTTC.

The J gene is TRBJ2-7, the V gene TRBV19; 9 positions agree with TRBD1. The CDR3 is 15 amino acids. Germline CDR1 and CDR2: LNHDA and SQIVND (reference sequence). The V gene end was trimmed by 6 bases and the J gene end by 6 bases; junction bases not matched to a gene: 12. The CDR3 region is CASSPDRGALSEQYF. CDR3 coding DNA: TGTGCCAGTAGCCCGGACAGGGGCGCCTTAAGCGAGCAGTACTTC.

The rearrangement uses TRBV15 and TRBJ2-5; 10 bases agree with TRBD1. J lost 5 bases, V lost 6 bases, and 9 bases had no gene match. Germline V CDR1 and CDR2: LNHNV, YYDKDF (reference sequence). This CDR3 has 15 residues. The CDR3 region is CATRPRQGAGETQYF. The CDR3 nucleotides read TGTGCCACCAGACCCCGACAGGGGGCAGGGGAGACCCAGTACTTC.

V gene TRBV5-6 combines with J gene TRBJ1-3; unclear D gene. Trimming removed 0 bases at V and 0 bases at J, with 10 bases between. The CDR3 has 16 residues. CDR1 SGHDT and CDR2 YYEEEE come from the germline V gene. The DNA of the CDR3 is TGTGCCAGCAGCTTGGCAGGCAGATACTCTGGAAACACCATATATTTT. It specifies CASSLAGRYSGNTIYF.

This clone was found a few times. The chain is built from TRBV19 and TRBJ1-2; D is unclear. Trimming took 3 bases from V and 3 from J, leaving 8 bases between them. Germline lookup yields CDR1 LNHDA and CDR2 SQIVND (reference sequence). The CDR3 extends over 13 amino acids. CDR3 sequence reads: CASSIWADYGYTF. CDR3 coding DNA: TGTGCCAGTAGTATTTGGGCTGACTATGGCTACACCTTC.

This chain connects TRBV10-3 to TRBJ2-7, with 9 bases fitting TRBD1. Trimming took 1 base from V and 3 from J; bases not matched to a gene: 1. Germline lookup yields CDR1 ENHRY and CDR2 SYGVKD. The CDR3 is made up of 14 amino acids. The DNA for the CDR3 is TGTGCCATCAGTGAGTTGGACAGGGGCTACGAGCAGTACTTC. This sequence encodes CAISELDRGYEQYF.

CDR3 protein: CASRVNSGANVLTF. The CDR3 DNA sequence: TGTGCCAGCCGTGTAAACTCTGGGGCCAACGTCCTGACTTTC. The gene calls are TRBV6-1 and TRBJ2-6; no firm D call. V gave up 8 bases and J gave up 0 bases, with 8 bases separating them. Germline CDR1 is MNHNS and CDR2 is SASEGT. CDR3 length: 14 residues.

CDR3 bases: TGTGCCATCAGTGTTCTAGCCTCTGGAAACACCATATATTTT. It translates to CAISVLASGNTIYF. V usage is TRBV10-3 and J usage is TRBJ1-3; D gene uncertain. Germline V gives CDR1 ENHRY, CDR2 SYGVKD. Trimming removed 4 bases at V and 0 bases at J, with 7 bases between. This CDR3 contains 14 residues.

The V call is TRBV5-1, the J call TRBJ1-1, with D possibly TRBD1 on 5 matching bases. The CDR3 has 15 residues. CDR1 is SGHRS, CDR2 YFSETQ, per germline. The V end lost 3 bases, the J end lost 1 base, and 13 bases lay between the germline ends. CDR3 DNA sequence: TGCGCCAGCAGCTCCCACAGGCACTCGAACACTGAAGCTTTCTTT. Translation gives CASSSHRHSNTEAFF.

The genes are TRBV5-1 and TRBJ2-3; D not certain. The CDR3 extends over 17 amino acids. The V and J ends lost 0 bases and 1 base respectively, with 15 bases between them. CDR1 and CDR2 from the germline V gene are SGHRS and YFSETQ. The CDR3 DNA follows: TGCGCCAGCAGCTTGGCCACCAGTTCCGATGGCACAGATACGCAGTATTTT. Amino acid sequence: CASSLATSSDGTDTQYF.

CDR3 loop: CATSRDRGLGETQYF. The CDR3 DNA reads as TGTGCCACCAGCAGAGATCGGGGTCTCGGAGAGACCCAGTACTTC. The gene calls are TRBV15 and TRBJ2-5; tentatively, D is TRBD2 (5 bases). V dropped 0 bases and J dropped 4 bases, with 12 bases sitting between them. The length of the CDR3 is 15 residues. The germline V gene encodes CDR1 LNHNV and CDR2 YYDKDF (reference sequence). Full variable domain (missing parts from reference TRBV15 and TRBJ2-5): DAMVIQNPRYQVTQFGKPVTLSCSQTLNHNVMYWYQQKSSQAPKLLFHYYDKDFNNEADTPDNFQSRRPNTSFCFLDIRSPGLGDTAMYLCATSRDRGLGETQYFGPGTRLLVL.

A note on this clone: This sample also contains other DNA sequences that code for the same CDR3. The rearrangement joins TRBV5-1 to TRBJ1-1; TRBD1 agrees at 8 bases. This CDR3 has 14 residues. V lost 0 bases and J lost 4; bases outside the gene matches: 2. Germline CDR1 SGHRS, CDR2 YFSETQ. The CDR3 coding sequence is TGCGCCAGCAGCTTGGGACAGGGGTTCACTGAAGCTTTCTTT. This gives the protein CASSLGQGFTEAFF. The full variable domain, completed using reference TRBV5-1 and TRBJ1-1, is KAGVTQTPRYLIKTRGQQVTLSCSPISGHRSVSWYQQTPGQGLQFLFEYFSETQRNKGNFPGRFSGRQFSNSRSEMNVSTLELGDSALYLCASSLGQGFTEAFFGQGTRLTVV.

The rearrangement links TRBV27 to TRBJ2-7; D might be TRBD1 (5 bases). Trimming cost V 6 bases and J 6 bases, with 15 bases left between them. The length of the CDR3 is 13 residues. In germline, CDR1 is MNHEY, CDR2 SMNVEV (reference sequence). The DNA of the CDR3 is TGTGCCAGCAGGTCGACAGTCGTCTCCGAGCAGTACTTC. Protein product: CASRSTVVSEQYF.

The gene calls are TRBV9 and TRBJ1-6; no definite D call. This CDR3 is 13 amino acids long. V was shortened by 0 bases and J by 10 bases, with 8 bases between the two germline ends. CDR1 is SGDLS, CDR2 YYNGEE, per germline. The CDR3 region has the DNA TGTGCCAGCAGCGTAGGGGCCGACTCACCCCTCCACTTT. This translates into CASSVGADSPLHF.

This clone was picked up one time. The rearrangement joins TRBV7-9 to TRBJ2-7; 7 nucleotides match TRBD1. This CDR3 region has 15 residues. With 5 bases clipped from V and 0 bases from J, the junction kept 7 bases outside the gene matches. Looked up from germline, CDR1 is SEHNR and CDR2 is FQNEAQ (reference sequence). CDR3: CASSAGTVFSYEQYF. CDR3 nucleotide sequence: TGTGCCAGCAGCGCTGGGACAGTCTTCTCCTACGAGCAGTACTTC. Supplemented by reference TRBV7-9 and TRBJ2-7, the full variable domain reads DTGVSQNPRHKITKRGQNVTFRCDPISEHNRLYWYRQTLGQGPEFLTYFQNEAQLEKSRLLSDRFSAERPKGSFSTLEIQRTEQGDSAMYLCASSAGTVFSYEQYFGPGTRLTVT.

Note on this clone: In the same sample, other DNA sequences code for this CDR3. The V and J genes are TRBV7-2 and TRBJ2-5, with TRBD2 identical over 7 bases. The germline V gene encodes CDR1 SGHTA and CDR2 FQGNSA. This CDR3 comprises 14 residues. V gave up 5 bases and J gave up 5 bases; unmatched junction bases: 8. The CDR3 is CASSLKWGGETQYF. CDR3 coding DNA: TGTGCCAGCAGCCTTAAGTGGGGGGGGGAGACCCAGTACTTC.

CDR3 sequence: CASRLTGGYGYTF. CDR3 sequence (DNA): TGTGCCAGCAGGTTGACAGGTGGCTATGGCTACACCTTC. The chain combines TRBV6-5 with TRBJ1-2, with D perhaps matching TRBD1 (6 bases). This CDR3 region has 13 residues. CDR1 is MNHEY and CDR2 is SVGAGI in the germline V gene. V dropped 6 bases and J dropped 4 bases, with 12 bases sitting between them.

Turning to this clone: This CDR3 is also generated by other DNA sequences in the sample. The CDR3 DNA sequence: TGTGCCAGCAGCCTCAGTAGCAATCAGCCCCAGCATTTT. This encodes CASSLSSNQPQHF. The chain joins TRBV7-9 to TRBJ1-5, with unresolved D. This CDR3 is 13 amino acids long. V lost 5 bases to trimming and J lost 0 bases, with 5 bases between them. Germline V gene lookup returns CDR1 SEHNR and CDR2 FQNEAQ (reference sequence).